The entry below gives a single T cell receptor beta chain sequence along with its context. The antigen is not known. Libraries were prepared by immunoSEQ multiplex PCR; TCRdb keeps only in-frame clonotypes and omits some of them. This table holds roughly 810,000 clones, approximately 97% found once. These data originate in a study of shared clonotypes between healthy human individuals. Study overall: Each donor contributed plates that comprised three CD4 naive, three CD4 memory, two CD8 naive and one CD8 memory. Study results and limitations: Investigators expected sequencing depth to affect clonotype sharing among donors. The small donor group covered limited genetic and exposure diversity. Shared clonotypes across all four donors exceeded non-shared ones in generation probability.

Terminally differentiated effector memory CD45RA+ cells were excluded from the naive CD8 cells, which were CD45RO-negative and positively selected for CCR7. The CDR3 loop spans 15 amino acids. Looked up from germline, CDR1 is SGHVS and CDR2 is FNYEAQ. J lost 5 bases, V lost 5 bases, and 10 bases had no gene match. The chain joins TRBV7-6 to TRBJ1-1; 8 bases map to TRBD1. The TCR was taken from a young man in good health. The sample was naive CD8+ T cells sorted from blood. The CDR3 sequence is CASSQFQGARTEAFF. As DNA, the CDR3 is TGTGCCAGCAGCCAATTTCAGGGGGCGCGGACTGAAGCTTTCTTT.